Listed below are T cell receptor beta chains from one sample, sequenced in a study of blood T cell repertoires in COVID-19. Profiled with immunoSEQ multiplex PCR; TCRdb holds only in-frame clones, not every one. The sample yields a few hundred thousand clones, approximately 85% seen once. Material: PBMCs or T cells enriched from blood (not recorded which). The receptors here all came from a man aged 25-45 years who had recovered from COVID-19. Both conserved end residues are trimmed from each CDR3. D genes are given only for firm matches. Not every row has a clone size; where given, it reads once, few, many or a size class.

d_call v_call clone_size cdr3_aa
TRBD1 TRBV5-1 - ASSSYRGGYT
TRBD2 TRBV2 - ASSEAGLVGTYEQY
TRBD1 TRBV27 - ASSLTGAGVGYT
- TRBV5-1 - ASSLVSGEFTDTQY
- TRBV5-4 - ASSFRQAGEQY
- TRBV21-1 - ASSKPRSGGLENEQF
- TRBV27 once ASSLARVGRAEAF
- TRBV7-3 - ASSSSLGGNTEAF
- TRBV18 - ASSPLGETDTQY
TRBD2 TRBV2 - ASSEALTSGGATKNIQY
- TRBV5-6 - ASSLGGLQNQPQH
TRBD1 TRBV3-1/TRBV3-2 - ASSQDVRGKLF
- TRBV28 - ASSDTGLRQPQH
- TRBV6-5 once ASSYAQGNTEAF
TRBD1 TRBV7-2 - ASSLGQGGDYGYT
- TRBV30 - AWTGTGSVREQF
- TRBV30 - AWSVTVNQPQH
TRBD1 TRBV6-5 once ASSYLDRGLSPLH
- TRBV4-1 - ASSQIDSLNYEQY
- TRBV18 - ASSTDSVGPQH
- TRBV12-3/TRBV12-4 once ASSFSDTEAF
- TRBV12-3/TRBV12-4 - ASTWQGGTEAF